The rows below give T cell receptor beta chains drawn from one sample of a study of blood T cell repertoires in COVID-19. Libraries were prepared by immunoSEQ multiplex PCR; TCRdb keeps only in-frame clonotypes and omits some of them. This sample has approximately 300,000 clones, with around four fifths found just once. Material: peripheral blood. Receptors originate from a woman aged 50 to 65 with active or convalescent COVID-19. CDR3s include the opening cysteine and the closing phenylalanine or tryptophan. The D gene is left open where the match is weak. Rows may omit the clone size; those that give it use once, few, many or a size class.

j_call	d_call	clone_size	v_call	cdr3_nt	cdr3_aa
TRBJ1-1	TRBD1	.	TRBV7-8	TGTGCCAGCAGCTTAGAGGGACAGGGGACTGAAGCTTTCTTT	CASSLEGQGTEAFF
TRBJ1-2	.	.	TRBV28	TGTGCCAGCAGTTTCTTTGGTCTATATGGCTACACCTTC	CASSFFGLYGYTF
TRBJ2-1	.	few	TRBV3-1/TRBV3-2	TGTGCCAGCAGCTACAGCGGGTGGGGAACGGGCAATGAGCAGTTCTTC	CASSYSGWGTGNEQFF
TRBJ2-1	.	.	TRBV5-1	TGCGCCAGCAGCTTAAATCTAGCGTCCTACAATGAGCAGTTCTTC	CASSLNLASYNEQFF
TRBJ1-2	TRBD1	.	TRBV18	TGTGCCAGCTCACAACGACAGGGAGGCGGCTACACCTTC	CASSQRQGGGYTF
TRBJ1-1	.	.	TRBV2	TGTGCCAGCAGTGATCGGGGAAGAACTGAAGCTTTCTTT	CASSDRGRTEAFF
TRBJ2-1	TRBD2	.	TRBV29-1	TGCAGCGACTTGAGCGGGAGGGCCATTTCCTACAATGAGCAGTTCTTC	CSDLSGRAISYNEQFF
TRBJ1-2	TRBD1	.	TRBV5-4	TGTGCCAGCAGCTTGAGACAGGGTGATGGCTACACCTTC	CASSLRQGDGYTF
TRBJ1-1	.	.	TRBV21-1	TGTGCCAGCAGCAAATGCGTGGACACTGAAGCTTTCTTT	CASSKCVDTEAFF
TRBJ2-5	TRBD2	.	TRBV7-7	TGTGCCAGCACCCCCGGGGAGGGGACTGGGGAGACCCAGTACTTC	CASTPGEGTGETQYF
TRBJ1-2	.	once	TRBV5-1	TGCGCCAGCAGAGGGAGGAGCGGCGGCTATGGCTACACCTTC	CASRGRSGGYGYTF
TRBJ1-1	TRBD1	.	TRBV6-1	TGTGCCAGCAGTGACCGACAGGGAAACACTGAAGCTTTCTTT	CASSDRQGNTEAFF
TRBJ1-1	TRBD1	.	TRBV27	TGTGCCAGCAGTTCCATGCCTGCCGGGACAGGGAACACTGAAGCTTTCTTT	CASSSMPAGTGNTEAFF
TRBJ2-7	TRBD1	.	TRBV11-3	TGTGCCAGCAGCCCCGGACAGGGGGGGTCCTACGAGCAGTACTTC	CASSPGQGGSYEQYF
TRBJ2-6	.	.	TRBV2	TGTGCCAGCAGTTCGACCGGCAGGGCTGATGGGGCCAACGTCCTGACTTTC	CASSSTGRADGANVLTF
TRBJ2-1	TRBD2	.	TRBV3-1/TRBV3-2	TGTGCCAGCAGCCAAGATGAGCAGATCGCTAGCGGGTACTACAATGAGCAGTTCTTC	CASSQDEQIASGYYNEQFF
TRBJ2-7	.	.	TRBV4-1	TGCGCCCACAGCCAGGGCGTGGGGGCGTCCTACGAGCAGTACTTC	CAHSQGVGASYEQYF
TRBJ2-2	.	once	TRBV16	TGTGCCAGCAGCCAGGCCATTTCGAACACCGGGGAGCTGTTTTTT	CASSQAISNTGELFF
TRBJ2-7	.	.	TRBV7-8	TGTGCCAGCAGCAACCGGCGGCTAGCCTCCAACGAGCAGTACTTC	CASSNRRLASNEQYF
TRBJ1-6	TRBD1	.	TRBV27	TGTGCCAGCAGTTTAAGACAGGGGGCCTCCTATAATTCACCCCTCCACTTT	CASSLRQGASYNSPLHF
TRBJ2-7	TRBD2	few	TRBV20-1	TGCAGTGCTAGTGTTCCTAGCGGGGCCTACGAGCAGTACTTC	CSASVPSGAYEQYF
TRBJ2-5	.	few	TRBV19	TGTGCCAGTAGTATCTTGGGGGGGCGTCAAGAGACCCAGTACTTC	CASSILGGRQETQYF
TRBJ2-7	.	few	TRBV12-3/TRBV12-4	TGTGCCAGCAGACTAGCCGATACCTACGAGCAGTACTTC	CASRLADTYEQYF
TRBJ1-4	.	.	TRBV5-1	TGCGCCAGCAGCTTACTCCAGGGGTCCGGTGAAAAACTGTTTTTT	CASSLLQGSGEKLFF
TRBJ2-7	TRBD2	.	TRBV4-1	TGCGCCAGCAGCCAGATGCCGGGACTAGCTCCCTACGAGCAGTACTTC	CASSQMPGLAPYEQYF
TRBJ1-5	.	.	TRBV10-2	TGCGCCAGCAGTGAACCGGGGAACCAGCCCCAGCATTTT	CASSEPGNQPQHF
TRBJ2-2	TRBD1	.	TRBV18	TGTGCCAGCTCACCCTGGACAGGGGTGACCACCGGGGAGCTGTTTTTT	CASSPWTGVTTGELFF
TRBJ1-3	.	.	TRBV5-1	TGCGCCAGCAGCTTCGCGGGGGGCCTCTCTGGAAACACCATATATTTT	CASSFAGGLSGNTIYF
TRBJ1-1	TRBD1	.	TRBV3-1/TRBV3-2	TGTGCCAGCAGAAACAGGGGAAACACTGAAGCTTTCTTT	CASRNRGNTEAFF
TRBJ1-1	.	.	TRBV7-9	TGTGCCAGCAGCTTAGCGCGACGGGGGGCCAGGAACACTGAAGCTTTCTTT	CASSLARRGARNTEAFF
TRBJ2-1	TRBD2	.	TRBV5-4	TGTGCCAGCAGCTCCCGACTAGCGGGAGGCAGTGAGCAGTTCTTC	CASSSRLAGGSEQFF
TRBJ2-7	.	once	TRBV3-1/TRBV3-2	TGTGCCAGCAGCCGAGGAGGGGTCGACGAGCAGTACTTC	CASSRGGVDEQYF
TRBJ2-3	.	.	TRBV7-2	TGTGCCAGCAGCTTAGGGTCTCCCGGGGGAATCAGCACAGATACGCAGTATTTT	CASSLGSPGGISTDTQYF
TRBJ1-2	.	.	TRBV19	TGTGCCAGTAGTGTGGACTTATCCTATGGCTACACCTTC	CASSVDLSYGYTF
TRBJ2-5	.	.	TRBV6-5	TGTGCCAGCAGCAGGGTGGGGGGGGCGGAGACCCAGTACTTC	CASSRVGGAETQYF
TRBJ1-2	.	.	TRBV2	TGTGCCAGCAGTGAATTTACAGATTCCCTCTATGGCTACACCTTC	CASSEFTDSLYGYTF
TRBJ2-1	.	.	TRBV29-1	TGCAGCGTTGAACTTGCGGAGACCTACAATGAGCAGTTCTTC	CSVELAETYNEQFF
TRBJ1-1	TRBD1	few	TRBV4-1	TGCGCCAGCAGACCGACAGGGAGAGTTACTGAAGCTTTCTTT	CASRPTGRVTEAFF
TRBJ2-1	TRBD1	few	TRBV5-6	TGTGCCAGCAGCCCCGGACAGGGGGCTGGGAATGAGCAGTTCTTC	CASSPGQGAGNEQFF
TRBJ1-1	.	.	TRBV28	TGTGCCAGCAGGGGGGGGTCTTCTGAAGCTTTCTTT	CASRGGSSEAFF
TRBJ1-1	TRBD1	once	TRBV19	TGTGCCAGTAGTACCTCGGACAGGGGCCCTTACACTGAAGCTTTCTTT	CASSTSDRGPYTEAFF
TRBJ2-1	.	.	TRBV7-9	TGTGCCAGCAGCTTAGACTTCGGGGACAATAAAGGGTTCTTC	CASSLDFGDNKGFF
TRBJ2-1	.	.	TRBV15	TGTGCCACCAGCAGAGATTCAAGGACCAGGGGTGAGCAGTTCTTC	CATSRDSRTRGEQFF
TRBJ1-1	TRBD1	.	TRBV7-2	TGTGCCAGCAGAAGGACAGGGGGCATGAACACTGAAGCTTTCTTT	CASRRTGGMNTEAFF
TRBJ2-7	TRBD2	.	TRBV11-2	TGTGCCAGCAGCTTCGGACTAGCGGGGACCTACGAGCAGTACTTC	CASSFGLAGTYEQYF
TRBJ2-1	TRBD2	.	TRBV11-2	TGTGCCAGCAGCGAGCGGACTAGCGTGTATGAGCAGTTCTTC	CASSERTSVYEQFF
TRBJ2-7	TRBD2	.	TRBV4-2	TGTGCCAGCAGCCAAGAGGGACTAGCGGGCCCGCTCCTTGCCTACGAGCAGTACTTC	CASSQEGLAGPLLAYEQYF
TRBJ2-1	TRBD2	.	TRBV7-9	TGTGCCAGCAGCTTAGTTAGGGGCGGGAGGCTCTATAGGAATAATGAGCAGTTCTTC	CASSLVRGGRLYRNNEQFF
TRBJ2-1	.	.	TRBV19	TGTGCCAGTAGCCCCGGACTCTTTAGCTCCTACAATGAGCAGTTCTTC	CASSPGLFSSYNEQFF
TRBJ1-1	TRBD1	.	TRBV7-9	TGTGCCAGCACCCGCAGGGGGATTTGGAACACTGAAGCTTTCTTT	CASTRRGIWNTEAFF
TRBJ2-2	.	.	TRBV5-1	TGCGCCAGCAGCTTGGACCTCCGAGGCGGCGGGGAGCTGTTTTTT	CASSLDLRGGGELFF
TRBJ1-3	.	.	TRBV30	TGTGCCTGGAAAACAGGAAACACCATATATTTT	CAWKTGNTIYF